This T cell receptor beta chain originates from a study of blood T cell repertoires in COVID-19. CDR1 and CDR2 from the germline V gene are LNHNV and YYDKDF (reference sequence). With 5 bases removed from V and 3 bases from J, the gap between germline ends came to 19 bases. The CDR3 loop spans 16 amino acids. TCRdb's copy holds only in-frame clones and misses some; the assay was immunoSEQ multiplex PCR. Of around 320,000 clones detected, over 75% appear once; the ten largest clones hold just over 7%. The receptor was isolated from a human donor in a cohort sampled during active COVID-19. The sequencing input was peripheral blood. The chain is built from TRBV15 and TRBJ1-1; weak D call: TRBD1 (6 bases). CDR3 in amino acids: CATSREGGRVYTEAFF. The CDR3 bases are TGTGCCACCAGCCGGGAGGGGGGGCGAGTGTACACTGAAGCTTTCTTT.